This T cell receptor (beta chain) originates from a study of T cells in Graves' hyperthyroidism and ophthalmopathy. Amplification targeted TCR beta CDR3 regions from RNA transcripts. The HTBI primer set drove a first-round RT-PCR of the TCR CDR3. Each CDR3 protein gets one entry after TCRdb re-called the multiplex PCR reads with MiXCR. In the table there are some 490,000 distinct CDR3 sequences, about 16% of which are singletons. This CDR3 is 16 amino acids long. After removal of 0 bases from V and 8 bases from J, the junction contained 12 bases not matched to a gene. Per the germline V gene, CDR1 is MNHNY and CDR2 is SVGAGI (reference sequence). Ophthalmopathy patients all had a Clinical Activity Score of at least 3, a NOSPECS grade of at least 4 and disease under 3 months old. Not enrolled were patients with uncontrolled infection, other autoimmune disease, pregnancy or lactation. The authors obtained PBMCs from around 11 ml of fresh peripheral blood.

The sample holds many counts of this clonotype. Input material: blood. This receptor was obtained from a woman aged 25 to 39 with Graves' ophthalmopathy. This chain connects TRBV6-6 to TRBJ1-1; 7 bases agree with TRBD1. Written as DNA, the CDR3 is TGTGCCAGCAGTTACTCGAATACAGGGGTGACTCCCGAAGCTTTCTTT. Its translation: CASSYSNTGVTPEAFF.